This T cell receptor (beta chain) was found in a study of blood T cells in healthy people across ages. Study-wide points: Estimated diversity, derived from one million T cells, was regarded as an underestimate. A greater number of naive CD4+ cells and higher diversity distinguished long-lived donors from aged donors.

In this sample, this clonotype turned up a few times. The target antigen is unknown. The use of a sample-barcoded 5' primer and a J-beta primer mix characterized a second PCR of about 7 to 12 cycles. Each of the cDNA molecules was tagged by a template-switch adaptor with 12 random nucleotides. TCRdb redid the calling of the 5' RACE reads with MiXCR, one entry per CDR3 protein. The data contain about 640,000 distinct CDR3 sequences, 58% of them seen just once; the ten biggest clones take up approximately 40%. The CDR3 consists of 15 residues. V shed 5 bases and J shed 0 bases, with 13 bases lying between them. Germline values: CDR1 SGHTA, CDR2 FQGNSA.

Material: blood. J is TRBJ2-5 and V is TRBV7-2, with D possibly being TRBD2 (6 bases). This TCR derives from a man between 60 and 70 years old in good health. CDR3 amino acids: CASSPEPGDQETQYF. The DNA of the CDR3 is TGTGCCAGCAGCCCCGAACCGGGGGACCAAGAGACCCAGTACTTC.